The rows below give T cell receptor beta chains drawn from one sample of a study of cytomegalovirus exposure and HLA in healthy donors. TCRdb's table, derived via immunoSEQ multiplex PCR, lists solely in-frame clones and lacks some. The table has about 98,000 clones, about 81% seen once. Source material: PBMCs. The receptor source for this set is a man aged 40-49 years in good health and CMV-seronegative. CDR3s include the opening cysteine and the closing phenylalanine or tryptophan. D genes are given only for firm matches. Clone size is not always given. Where it is, it says once, few, many or a class for expanded clones.

d_call: NA
v_call: TRBV4-1
cdr3_length: 17
j_call: TRBJ1-5
clone_size: once
cdr3_nt: TGCGCCAGCAGGGGGACATATTTCCAAGGGGGCAATCAGCCCCAGCATTTT
cdr3_aa: CASRGTYFQGGNQPQHF

d_call: NA
v_call: TRBV14
cdr3_length: 18
j_call: TRBJ1-3
clone_size: NA
cdr3_nt: TGTGCCAGCAGCCCACATACTCAGACAGTCTTCTCTGGAAACACCATATATTTT
cdr3_aa: CASSPHTQTVFSGNTIYF

d_call: NA
v_call: TRBV10-3
cdr3_length: 13
j_call: TRBJ2-1
clone_size: NA
cdr3_nt: TGTGCCATCAGCTGGAGGGGGGGCGTCGAGCAGTTCTTC
cdr3_aa: CAISWRGGVEQFF

d_call: TRBD2
v_call: TRBV13
cdr3_length: 15
j_call: TRBJ2-5
clone_size: NA
cdr3_nt: TGTGCCAGCAGCCGCCGGGGGAGGGGCTCAGAGACCCAGTACTTC
cdr3_aa: CASSRRGRGSETQYF

d_call: TRBD1
v_call: TRBV7-6
cdr3_length: 15
j_call: TRBJ2-7
clone_size: NA
cdr3_nt: TGTGCCAGCAGCTTAGTTGTCGACAGGGTGGGAGAGCAGTACTTC
cdr3_aa: CASSLVVDRVGEQYF

d_call: NA
v_call: TRBV19
cdr3_length: 14
j_call: TRBJ2-1
clone_size: NA
cdr3_nt: TGTGCCAGTAGTCGGTGGGGGGTCGGCAATGAGCAGTTCTTC
cdr3_aa: CASSRWGVGNEQFF

d_call: NA
v_call: TRBV29-1
cdr3_length: 12
j_call: TRBJ2-2
clone_size: NA
cdr3_nt: TGCAGCGTTGGCGGGGCAACCGGGGAGCTGTTTTTT
cdr3_aa: CSVGGATGELFF

d_call: NA
v_call: TRBV19
cdr3_length: 15
j_call: TRBJ1-1
clone_size: NA
cdr3_nt: TGTGCCAGTAGGGAACAGGTTACCATGAACACTGAAGCTTTCTTT
cdr3_aa: CASREQVTMNTEAFF

d_call: NA
v_call: TRBV5-6
cdr3_length: 13
j_call: TRBJ1-1
clone_size: NA
cdr3_nt: TGTGCCAGCAGCGAAACAGGGAATACTGAAGCTTTCTTT
cdr3_aa: CASSETGNTEAFF

d_call: NA
v_call: TRBV15
cdr3_length: 14
j_call: TRBJ1-5
clone_size: NA
cdr3_nt: TGTGCCACCAGCAGAGAGGCGGGCTATCAGCCCCAGCATTTT
cdr3_aa: CATSREAGYQPQHF

d_call: TRBD1
v_call: TRBV7-9
cdr3_length: 12
j_call: TRBJ1-2
clone_size: few
cdr3_nt: TGTGCCAGCAGCATAACAGGGGATGGCTACACCTTC
cdr3_aa: CASSITGDGYTF

d_call: TRBD1
v_call: TRBV6-1
cdr3_length: 17
j_call: TRBJ1-4
clone_size: NA
cdr3_nt: TGTGCCAGCAGTGAAAGAGACAGGGGGCTTCTAGGTGAAAAACTGTTTTTT
cdr3_aa: CASSERDRGLLGEKLFF

d_call: TRBD1
v_call: TRBV5-1
cdr3_length: 15
j_call: TRBJ1-2
clone_size: NA
cdr3_nt: TGCGCCAGCAGCTTGAGAGGGGGCTTCAACTATGGCTACACCTTC
cdr3_aa: CASSLRGGFNYGYTF

d_call: NA
v_call: TRBV29-1
cdr3_length: 13
j_call: TRBJ2-7
clone_size: NA
cdr3_nt: TGCAGCGTTGGGCGGGGGCCTGCCTACGAGCAGTACTTC
cdr3_aa: CSVGRGPAYEQYF

d_call: TRBD1
v_call: TRBV5-1
cdr3_length: 14
j_call: TRBJ1-4
clone_size: NA
cdr3_nt: TGCGCCAGCAGCGTTACAGGGGCTAATGAAAAACTGTTTTTT
cdr3_aa: CASSVTGANEKLFF

d_call: TRBD1
v_call: TRBV19
cdr3_length: 15
j_call: TRBJ1-5
clone_size: NA
cdr3_nt: TGTGCCAGTACGGGACAGGGGAATATCAATCAGCCCCAGCATTTT
cdr3_aa: CASTGQGNINQPQHF

d_call: TRBD1
v_call: TRBV2
cdr3_length: 15
j_call: TRBJ1-2
clone_size: once
cdr3_nt: TGTGCCAGCAGTGTCGGGACAGGGGACCCATATGGCTACACCTTC
cdr3_aa: CASSVGTGDPYGYTF

d_call: TRBD1
v_call: TRBV19
cdr3_length: 15
j_call: TRBJ2-7
clone_size: NA
cdr3_nt: TGTGCCAGTAGTGTTGGGACAGGGGCCCTCTACGAGCAGTACTTC
cdr3_aa: CASSVGTGALYEQYF

d_call: TRBD2
v_call: TRBV7-9
cdr3_length: 17
j_call: TRBJ2-7
clone_size: few
cdr3_nt: TGTGCCAGCAGCTTAATACAGGCGGGGGGCCTCTCCTACGAGCAGTACTTC
cdr3_aa: CASSLIQAGGLSYEQYF

d_call: TRBD2
v_call: TRBV30
cdr3_length: 16
j_call: TRBJ2-1
clone_size: few
cdr3_nt: TGTGCCTGGAGTTCTCCGGGACTAGCGTCCTACAATGAGCAGTTCTTC
cdr3_aa: CAWSSPGLASYNEQFF

d_call: TRBD2
v_call: TRBV7-2
cdr3_length: 15
j_call: TRBJ2-1
clone_size: few
cdr3_nt: TGTGCCAGCAGCTTAGGACCGGGGGGGAGTAATGAGCAGTTCTTC
cdr3_aa: CASSLGPGGSNEQFF

d_call: NA
v_call: TRBV6-5
cdr3_length: 14
j_call: TRBJ2-6
clone_size: NA
cdr3_nt: TGTGCAATCCCGTACTTCTCTGGGGCCAACGTCCTGACTTTC
cdr3_aa: CAIPYFSGANVLTF

d_call: NA
v_call: TRBV5-1
cdr3_length: 14
j_call: TRBJ2-7
clone_size: once
cdr3_nt: TGCGCCAGCAGCTTGGCGGTTGGTATTTACGAGCAGTACTTC
cdr3_aa: CASSLAVGIYEQYF

d_call: TRBD2
v_call: TRBV28
cdr3_length: 12
j_call: TRBJ2-7
clone_size: NA
cdr3_nt: TGTGCCAGCACCGCGGGGGACTACGAGCAGTACTTC
cdr3_aa: CASTAGDYEQYF

d_call: NA
v_call: TRBV7-2
cdr3_length: 14
j_call: TRBJ2-1
clone_size: NA
cdr3_nt: TGTGCCAGCAGCTTCGCGACACATTACAATGAGCAGTTCTTC
cdr3_aa: CASSFATHYNEQFF

d_call: TRBD2
v_call: TRBV5-1
cdr3_length: 16
j_call: TRBJ2-3
clone_size: once
cdr3_nt: TGCGCCAGCAGCTCAGGAGCGGGGGGGCCCACAGATACGCAGTATTTT
cdr3_aa: CASSSGAGGPTDTQYF

d_call: NA
v_call: TRBV28
cdr3_length: 17
j_call: TRBJ2-6
clone_size: NA
cdr3_nt: TGTGCCAGCAGTCCCCTAACCGGGAGCTCTGGGGCCAACGTCCTGACTTTC
cdr3_aa: CASSPLTGSSGANVLTF

d_call: TRBD1
v_call: TRBV7-9
cdr3_length: 17
j_call: TRBJ1-2
clone_size: NA
cdr3_nt: TGTGCCAGCAGCTTATCCGGGACAGTAAAGCCTAACTATGGCTACACCTTC
cdr3_aa: CASSLSGTVKPNYGYTF

d_call: TRBD2
v_call: TRBV28
cdr3_length: 17
j_call: TRBJ2-3
clone_size: NA
cdr3_nt: TGTGCCAGCAGTTTAGGGCGGGGGGGCATTAGCACAGATACGCAGTATTTT
cdr3_aa: CASSLGRGGISTDTQYF

d_call: NA
v_call: TRBV5-1
cdr3_length: 16
j_call: TRBJ1-6
clone_size: once
cdr3_nt: TGCGCCAGCAGCTGGAACTCAGGATTGGATAATTCACCCCTCCACTTT
cdr3_aa: CASSWNSGLDNSPLHF

d_call: NA
v_call: TRBV5-1
cdr3_length: 16
j_call: TRBJ2-1
clone_size: NA
cdr3_nt: TGCGCCAGCAGCCCGCAGGAAGCGGGCTCCTACAATGAGCAGTTCTTC
cdr3_aa: CASSPQEAGSYNEQFF

d_call: NA
v_call: TRBV18
cdr3_length: 14
j_call: TRBJ1-4
clone_size: NA
cdr3_nt: TGTGCCAGCTCACCGGGCCAGGGTAGTGAAAAACTGTTTTTT
cdr3_aa: CASSPGQGSEKLFF

d_call: NA
v_call: TRBV11-2
cdr3_length: 15
j_call: TRBJ2-7
clone_size: few
cdr3_nt: TGTGCCAGCAGCCCGCGGACAGCTAGCTCCTACGAGCAGTACTTC
cdr3_aa: CASSPRTASSYEQYF

d_call: NA
v_call: TRBV10-3
cdr3_length: 19
j_call: TRBJ1-1
clone_size: NA
cdr3_nt: TGTGCCATCAGTGAGTCAGATGCGGGATCCGGGACGAAGAACACTGAAGCTTTCTTT
cdr3_aa: CAISESDAGSGTKNTEAFF

d_call: NA
v_call: TRBV7-2
cdr3_length: 14
j_call: TRBJ1-5
clone_size: NA
cdr3_nt: TGTGCCAGCAGCCAACAGGGAAACAATCAGCCCCAGCATTTT
cdr3_aa: CASSQQGNNQPQHF

d_call: TRBD1
v_call: TRBV28
cdr3_length: 14
j_call: TRBJ1-4
clone_size: NA
cdr3_nt: TGTGCCAGCAGTTTGAGGACAGGGCACGAAAAACTGTTTTTT
cdr3_aa: CASSLRTGHEKLFF

d_call: NA
v_call: TRBV4-1
cdr3_length: 14
j_call: TRBJ1-1
clone_size: NA
cdr3_nt: TGCGCCAGCAGCCAGCTAGCTTCCGACACTGAAGCTTTCTTT
cdr3_aa: CASSQLASDTEAFF